The 16 T cell receptor beta chains given below trace back to one sample, sequenced in a study of low-dose radiotherapy and immunotherapy resistance in tumors. With TRAV- and TRBV-specific primers, first-strand cDNA was made, covering the alpha and beta chains. TCRs underwent 15 to 25 PCR cycles of amplification with a constant-region primer and V-primer adapter. In TCRdb, the reads were re-called with MiXCR into one record per CDR3 protein. There are roughly 6,000 distinct CDR3 sequences in the sample; about 71% occur only once, and about an eighth lies in the top ten. Receptor source: a human donor with advanced metastatic prostate, ovarian, gallbladder or colorectal cancer (not recorded which). This table probably holds off-target reads from a library built for another chain.

The chain carries TRBV3-1 and TRBJ2-3; D gene unclear. CDR3 length equals 13 residues. CDR1 LGHDT and CDR2 YNNKEL come from the germline V gene (reference sequence). The V end was cut by 0 bases, the J end by 6 bases, with 7 bases between. CDR3 coding DNA: TGTGCCAGCAGCCAAGACAGGTCGGATACGCAGTATTTT. This encodes CASSQDRSDTQYF.

This clonotype turned up a few times. The rearrangement links TRBV29-1 to TRBJ2-2; maybe TRBD2 (5 bases). Trimming left V 1 base short and J 5 bases short, with 5 bases between. This CDR3 comprises 12 residues. Germline V gene lookup returns CDR1 SQVTM and CDR2 ANQGSEA. DNA for the CDR3: TGCAGCGTTGAAGGGGAGACCGGGGAGCTGTTTTTT. It specifies CSVEGETGELFF.

J is TRBJ2-4 and V is TRBV29-1; D gene ambiguous. The CDR3 sequence is 13 residues long. Germline V CDR1 and CDR2: SQVTM, ANQGSEA. Deletions cut 3 bases from V and 6 bases from J, with 12 bases between. CDR3 sequence (DNA): TGCAGCGTTGATCGGCAGGTGGGAAACATTCAGTACTTC. The encoded protein is CSVDRQVGNIQYF. Full variable domain (rest looked up from reference TRBV29-1 and TRBJ2-4): SAVISQKPSRDICQRGTSLTIQCQVDSQVTMMFWYRQQPGQSLTLIATANQGSEATYESGFVIDKFPISRPNLTFSTLTVSNMSPEDSSIYLCSVDRQVGNIQYFGAGTRLSVL.

The J gene is TRBJ2-1, the V gene TRBV5-4, with 11 bases fitting TRBD2. The length of the CDR3 is 15 residues. Germline V CDR1 and CDR2: SGHNT, YYREEE (reference sequence). V was pared by 3 bases and J by 5 bases, with 4 bases of the junction left unmatched. The DNA for the CDR3 is TGTGCCAGCAGCTCTAGCGGGAGGCACGACAATGAGCAGTTCTTC. It yields the protein CASSSSGRHDNEQFF.

In its sample, this clonotype was seen a few times. J is TRBJ1-6 and V is TRBV12-3 or TRBV12-4; D gene uncertain. V dropped 3 bases and J dropped 5 bases, with 5 bases sitting between them. The CDR3 contains 13 residues. CDR3 nucleotides: TGTGCCAGCAGTTTGGGCAATAATTCACCCCTCCACTTT. This translates into CASSLGNNSPLHF.

The chain couples TRBV5-6 to TRBJ1-2; D may be TRBD1 (5 bases). Germline CDR1 SGHDT, CDR2 YYEEEE. V dropped 4 bases and J dropped 8 bases, with 18 bases sitting between them. The CDR3 runs to 14 residues. The CDR3 region is CASSPAGAREGYTF. CDR3 coding DNA: TGTGCCAGCAGCCCCGCCGGGGCAAGGGAAGGCTACACCTTC.

The chain carries TRBV20-1 and TRBJ1-2, with D unresolved. Germline V CDR1 and CDR2: DFQATT, SNEGSKA (reference sequence). Trimming took 2 bases from V and 3 from J, leaving 13 bases between them. There are 14 residues in the CDR3. The CDR3 protein is CSARSLGFDYGYTF. The CDR3 bases are TGCAGTGCTAGATCCCTTGGATTTGACTATGGCTACACCTTC.

V gene TRBV28 combines with J gene TRBJ2-2; D unresolved. CDR3 length: 13 amino acids. CDR1 is MDHEN, CDR2 SYDVKM, per germline. V was pared by 6 bases and J by 5 bases, with 10 bases between. CDR3 sequence reads: CASRSPGTGELFF. In nucleotides, the CDR3 is TGTGCCAGCAGGTCGCCCGGTACCGGGGAGCTGTTTTTT.

The gene calls are TRBV11-2 and TRBJ2-3; D uncertain. The CDR3 has 13 residues. Trimming took 0 bases from V and 10 from J, leaving 11 bases between them. Germline CDR1 SGHAT, CDR2 FQNNGV. The CDR3 DNA reads TGTGCCAGCAGCTTAGACCTCAGGAGTGCGCAGTATTTT. Encoded protein: CASSLDLRSAQYF.

This sequence joins TRBV12-3 or TRBV12-4 and TRBJ1-5; tentative D call: TRBD1 (5 bases). The CDR3 runs 15 residues. Trimming removed 2 bases at V and 2 bases at J, with 10 bases between. For the CDR3, the DNA is TGTGCCAGCAGTTTATCAGGGCCGGGCAATCAGCCCCAGCATTTT. Amino acid sequence: CASSLSGPGNQPQHF.

DNA for the CDR3: TGTGCCAGCAGTGAAGAGCGGGCATTCTCTGGGGCCAACGTCCTGACTTTC. Translation: CASSEERAFSGANVLTF. The chain links TRBV2 to TRBJ2-6; D is perhaps TRBD2 (6 bases). Germline assignment: CDR1 SNHLY and CDR2 FYNNEI. This CDR3 contains 17 residues. V was pared by 1 base and J by 0 bases, with 10 bases between.

Points on this clonotype: The junction and the germline gene differ at one end; a read error may be behind it. The gene calls are TRBV27 and TRBJ2-2; tentatively, D is TRBD2 (5 bases). The CDR3 length is 16 residues. CDR1 MNHEY and CDR2 SMNVEV come from the germline V gene (reference sequence). CDR3 sequence (DNA): TGTGCCAGCGGACCCTGGCTCGCGTCTAACACCGGGGTGCTGTTTTTT. Its translation is CASGPWLASNTGVLFF.

V gene TRBV28 combines with J gene TRBJ1-4; D is unclear. Trimming took off 10 bases at V and 0 bases at J, with 15 bases between the two ends. The CDR3 runs 15 residues. Per germline, CDR1 MDHEN and CDR2 SYDVKM. This chain's CDR3 is CATHPGASTNEKLFF. The CDR3 DNA sequence: TGTGCCACCCACCCAGGCGCCTCAACTAATGAAAAACTGTTTTTT.

The V gene is TRBV9, the J gene TRBJ2-3; D is possibly TRBD2 (6 bases). Germline V gene data show CDR1 as SGDLS and CDR2 as YYNGEE. Trimming shortened V by 4 bases and J by 1 base, and 13 bases separated the two germline ends. This CDR3 region has 15 residues. For the CDR3, the DNA is TGTGCCAGCAGCCTAATTGCGGGGCGCACAGATACGCAGTATTTT. It is translated as CASSLIAGRTDTQYF.

The V gene is TRBV28, the J gene TRBJ2-3; TRBD1 agrees at 9 bases. The junction had 10 bases not matched to a gene; V was cut back by 4 bases and J by 2 bases. The CDR3 is 17 amino acids. Germline CDR1 is MDHEN and CDR2 is SYDVKM. In DNA form, the CDR3 reads TGTGCCAGCAGTTCCCTCCCGGGACAGGGTTCCACAGATACGCAGTATTTT. It yields the protein CASSSLPGQGSTDTQYF. Complete variable domain (other parts from reference TRBV28 and TRBJ2-3): DVKVTQSSRYLVKRTGEKVFLECVQDMDHENMFWYRQDPGLGLRLIYFSYDVKMKEKGDIPEGYSVSREKKERFSLILESASTNQTSMYLCASSSLPGQGSTDTQYFGPGTRLTVL.

The chain uses TRBV2 and TRBJ2-1, with 14 bases identical to TRBD2. CDR1 and CDR2 from the germline V gene are SNHLY and FYNNEI. This CDR3 has 15 amino acids. V shed 7 bases and J 6 bases; nucleotides not matched to a gene: 5. The CDR3 coding sequence is TGTGCCAGCAATAGACTAGCGGGAGGGTCCAATGAGCAGTTCTTC. It specifies CASNRLAGGSNEQFF.